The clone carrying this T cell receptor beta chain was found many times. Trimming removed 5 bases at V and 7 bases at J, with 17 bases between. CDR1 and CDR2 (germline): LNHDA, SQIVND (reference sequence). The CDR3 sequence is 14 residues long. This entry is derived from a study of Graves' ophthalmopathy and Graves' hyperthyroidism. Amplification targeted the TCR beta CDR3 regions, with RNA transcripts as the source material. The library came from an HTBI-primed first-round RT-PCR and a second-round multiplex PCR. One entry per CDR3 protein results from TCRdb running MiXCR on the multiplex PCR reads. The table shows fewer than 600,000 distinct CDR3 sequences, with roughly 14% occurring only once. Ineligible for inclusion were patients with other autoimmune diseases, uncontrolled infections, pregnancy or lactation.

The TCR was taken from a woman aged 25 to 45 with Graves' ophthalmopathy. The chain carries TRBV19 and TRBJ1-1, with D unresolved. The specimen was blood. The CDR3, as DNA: TGTGCCAGTAGTCCCTCAGGCCCTCTGGTTGAAGCTTTCTTT. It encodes CASSPSGPLVEAFF.